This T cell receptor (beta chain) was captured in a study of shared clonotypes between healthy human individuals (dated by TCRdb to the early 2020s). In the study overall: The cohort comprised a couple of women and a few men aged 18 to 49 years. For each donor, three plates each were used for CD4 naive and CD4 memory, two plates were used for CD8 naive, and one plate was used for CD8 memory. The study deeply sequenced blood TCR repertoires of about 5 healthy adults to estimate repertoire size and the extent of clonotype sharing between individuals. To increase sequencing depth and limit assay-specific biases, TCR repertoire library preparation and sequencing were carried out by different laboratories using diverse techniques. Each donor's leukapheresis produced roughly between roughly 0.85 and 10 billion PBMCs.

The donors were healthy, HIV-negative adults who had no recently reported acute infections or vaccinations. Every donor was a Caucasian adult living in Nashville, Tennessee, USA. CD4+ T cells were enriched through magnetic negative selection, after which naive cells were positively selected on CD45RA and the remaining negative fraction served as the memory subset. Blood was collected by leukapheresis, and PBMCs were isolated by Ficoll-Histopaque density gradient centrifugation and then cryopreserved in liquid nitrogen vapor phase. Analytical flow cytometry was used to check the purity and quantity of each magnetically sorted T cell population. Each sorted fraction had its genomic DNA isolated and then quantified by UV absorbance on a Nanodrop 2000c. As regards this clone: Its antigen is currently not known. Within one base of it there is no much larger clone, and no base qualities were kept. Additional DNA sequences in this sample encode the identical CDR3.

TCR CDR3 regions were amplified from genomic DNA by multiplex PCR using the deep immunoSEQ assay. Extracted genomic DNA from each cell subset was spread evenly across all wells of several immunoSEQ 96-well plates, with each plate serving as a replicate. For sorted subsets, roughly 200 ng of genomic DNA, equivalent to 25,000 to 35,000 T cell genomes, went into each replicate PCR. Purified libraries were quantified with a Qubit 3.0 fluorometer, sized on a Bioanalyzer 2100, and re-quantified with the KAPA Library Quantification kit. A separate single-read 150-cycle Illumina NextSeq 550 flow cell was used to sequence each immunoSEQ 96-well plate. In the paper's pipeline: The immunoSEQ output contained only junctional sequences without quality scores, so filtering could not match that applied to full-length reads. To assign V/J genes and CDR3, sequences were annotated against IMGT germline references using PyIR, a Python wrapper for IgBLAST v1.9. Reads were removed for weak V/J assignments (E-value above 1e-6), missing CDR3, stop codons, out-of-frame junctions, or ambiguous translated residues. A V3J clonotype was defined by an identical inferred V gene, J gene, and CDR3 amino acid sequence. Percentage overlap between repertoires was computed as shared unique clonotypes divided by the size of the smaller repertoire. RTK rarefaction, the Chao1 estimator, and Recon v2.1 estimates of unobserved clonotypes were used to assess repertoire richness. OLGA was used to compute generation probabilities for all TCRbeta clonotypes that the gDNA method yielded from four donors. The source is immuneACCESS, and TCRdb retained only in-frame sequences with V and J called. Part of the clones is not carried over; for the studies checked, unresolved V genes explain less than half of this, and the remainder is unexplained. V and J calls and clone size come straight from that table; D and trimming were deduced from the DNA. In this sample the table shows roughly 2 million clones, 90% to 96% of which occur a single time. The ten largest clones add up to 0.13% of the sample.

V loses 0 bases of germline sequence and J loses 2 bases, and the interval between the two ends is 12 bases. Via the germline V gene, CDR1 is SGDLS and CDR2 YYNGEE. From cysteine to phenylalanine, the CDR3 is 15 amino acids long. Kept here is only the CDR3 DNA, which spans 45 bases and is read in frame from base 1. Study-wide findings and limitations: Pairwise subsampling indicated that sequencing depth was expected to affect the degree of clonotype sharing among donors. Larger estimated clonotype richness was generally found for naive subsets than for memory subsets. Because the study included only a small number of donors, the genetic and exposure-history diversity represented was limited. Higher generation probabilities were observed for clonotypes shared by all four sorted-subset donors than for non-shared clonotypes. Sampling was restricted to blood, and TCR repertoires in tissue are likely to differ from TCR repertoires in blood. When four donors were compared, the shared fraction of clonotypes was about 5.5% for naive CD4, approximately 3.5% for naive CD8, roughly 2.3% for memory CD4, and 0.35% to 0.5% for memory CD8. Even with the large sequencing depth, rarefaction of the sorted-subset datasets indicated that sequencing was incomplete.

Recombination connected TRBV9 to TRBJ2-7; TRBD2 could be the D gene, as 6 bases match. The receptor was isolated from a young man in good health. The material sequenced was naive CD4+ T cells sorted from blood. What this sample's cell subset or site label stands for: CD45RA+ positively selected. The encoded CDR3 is CASSVEAGPTYEQYF. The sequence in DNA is TGTGCCAGCAGCGTAGAAGCGGGTCCAACCTACGAGCAGTACTTC.